These 23 T cell receptor beta chains share one sample of origin, sequenced in a study of CD8 T cells in Susac syndrome. RNA amounts of about 0.5 to 1 ug underwent reverse transcription with random hexamers. TCRdb itself ran the immunoSEQ multiplex PCR reads through MiXCR, one entry per CDR3 protein. The sample lists 110,000 or so distinct CDR3 sequences; 85% to 95% were seen once. The source material was CD4+ T cells from PBMCs. The receptors stem from a human donor with multiple sclerosis.

V usage is TRBV20-1 and J usage is TRBJ2-6, with 7 bases that match TRBD1. This CDR3 has 16 amino acids. Germline loops: CDR1 DFQATT, CDR2 SNEGSKA (reference sequence). V lost 6 bases, J lost 2 bases, and 10 bases stayed unmatched. This CDR3 reads CSAPRQGLPGANVLTF. The CDR3 nucleotides read TGCAGTGCCCCGAGACAGGGTTTACCTGGGGCCAACGTCCTGACTTTC.

This chain connects TRBV12-3 or TRBV12-4 to TRBJ2-5; either TRBD1 or TRBD2 may supply D (5 bases each). The V and J ends lost 6 bases and 5 bases respectively, with 16 bases between them. This CDR3 region has 14 residues. CDR3 DNA sequence: TGTGCCAGCAGCCCCCTCCGGGGCGGGGAGACCCAGTACTTC. Protein: CASSPLRGGETQYF.

This sequence joins TRBV5-1 and TRBJ2-3; D remains ambiguous. V lost 1 base to trimming and J lost 2 bases, with 11 bases between them. In germline, CDR1 is SGHRS, CDR2 YFSETQ. The length of the CDR3 is 15 residues. CDR3 protein: CASSLWEQPTDTQYF. The CDR3 nucleotides read TGCGCCAGCAGCTTGTGGGAACAGCCCACAGATACGCAGTATTTT.

The CDR3 loop is CATRPATVEREAFF. The CDR3 coding sequence is TGTGCCACCAGACCAGCGACAGTCGAGCGCGAAGCTTTCTTT. The gene calls are TRBV6-2 or TRBV6-3 and TRBJ1-1, with a tentative D call TRBD1 (5 bases). V lost 10 bases and J lost 8, with 23 bases in between. In germline, CDR1 is MNHEY, CDR2 SVGEGT. The CDR3 totals 14 residues.

This clonotype has a single count. The V call is TRBV6-2 or TRBV6-3, the J call TRBJ1-2, with TRBD1 matching over 7 bases. The junction had 9 bases not matched to a gene; V was cut back by 6 bases and J by 8 bases. The CDR3 consists of 13 residues. The germline CDR1 and CDR2 sequences are MNHEY and SVGEGT. CDR3 coding DNA: TGTGCCAGCAGCGGGACAGCCTCGGGGGGCTACACCTTC. This codes for CASSGTASGGYTF.

The chain employs TRBV7-9 and TRBJ2-5; TRBD1 agrees at 9 bases. Germline assignment: CDR1 SEHNR and CDR2 FQNEAQ (reference sequence). The CDR3 loop spans 14 amino acids. Trimming cost V 5 bases and J 5 bases; bases outside gene matches: 6. CDR3 region: CASSVRTGAETQYF. The CDR3 nucleotides read TGTGCCAGCAGCGTTAGGACAGGGGCGGAGACCCAGTACTTC.

The rearrangement joins TRBV4-2 to TRBJ2-3; TRBD2 matches at 7 bases. The CDR3 is 16 amino acids. Trimming took 3 bases from V and 0 from J; bases not matched to a gene: 6. The germline CDR1 and CDR2 sequences are LGHNA and YNFKEQ. The CDR3, as DNA: TGTGCCAGCAGCCAGGAGCGGGGACCCAGCACAGATACGCAGTATTTT. Translated: CASSQERGPSTDTQYF.

The chain is built from TRBV20-1 and TRBJ1-5; D unresolved. V lost 1 base and J 8 bases, leaving 12 bases between the germline ends. This CDR3 contains 13 residues. Germline values: CDR1 DFQATT, CDR2 SNEGSKA (reference sequence). The CDR3 here is CSARGGLSKPQHF. In nucleotides, the CDR3 is TGCAGTGCTAGAGGGGGTCTCAGCAAGCCCCAGCATTTT.

In DNA, the CDR3 is TGTGCCAGCAGTTACCAGGGGAGCGTCTCACCCCTCCACTTT. Translating it yields CASSYQGSVSPLHF. The chain links TRBV6-2 or TRBV6-3 to TRBJ1-6, with D possibly TRBD1 on 6 matching bases. V lost 2 bases and J lost 10, with 12 bases in between. Germline V lookup: CDR1 MNHEY, CDR2 SVGEGT. This CDR3 is 14 amino acids long.

The J gene is TRBJ1-5, the V gene TRBV18, with 8 bases matching TRBD1. From germline, CDR1 is KGHSH and CDR2 LQKENI. This CDR3 has 14 amino acids. V lost 5 bases, J lost 4 bases, and 4 bases stayed unmatched. CDR3 DNA sequence: TGTGCCAGCTCAGGGACAGGTGGGAATCAGCCCCAGCATTTT. Its protein is CASSGTGGNQPQHF.

The rearrangement links TRBV9 to TRBJ2-4; 13 bases map to TRBD2. Germline CDR1 reads SGDLS; CDR2 reads YYNGEE. The V and J ends lost 3 bases and 5 bases, in that order; junction bases with no gene match: 8. The CDR3 spans 17 residues. CDR3 DNA sequence: TGTGCCAGCAGCGACCCGACTAGCGGGGGGAGGGAAAACATTCAGTACTTC. The encoded protein is CASSDPTSGGRENIQYF.

This chain uses TRBV6-5 with TRBJ2-5, with a tentative D call TRBD2 (6 bases). Trimming left V 5 bases short and J 2 bases short, with 15 bases between. Per germline, CDR1 MNHEY and CDR2 SVGAGI. This CDR3 region has 15 residues. The CDR3 nucleotides are TGTGCCAGCAGTCTTTTGACCGGGACTCAAGAGACCCAGTACTTC. This gives the protein CASSLLTGTQETQYF.

The chain employs TRBV19 and TRBJ2-7; TRBD1 or TRBD2 may be the D gene (6 bases each). The germline gives CDR1 LNHDA, CDR2 SQIVND (reference sequence). Trimming took off 5 bases at V and 0 bases at J, with 14 bases between the two ends. The CDR3 is 15 residues long. CDR3 region: CASSLGGSRSYEQYF. CDR3 nucleotides: TGTGCCAGTAGTTTGGGGGGCTCTCGCTCCTACGAGCAGTACTTC. Complete variable domain (other parts from reference TRBV19 and TRBJ2-7): DGGITQSPKYLFRKEGQNVTLSCEQNLNHDAMYWYRQDPGQGLRLIYYSQIVNDFQKGDIAEGYSVSREKKESFPLTVTSAQKNPTAFYLCASSLGGSRSYEQYFGPGTRLTVT.

The rearrangement uses TRBV2 and TRBJ1-4, with 10 bases identical to TRBD1. CDR3 size: 16 residues. Germline CDR1 reads SNHLY; CDR2 reads FYNNEI. Unmatched junction bases numbered 5, after V lost 4 bases and J lost 3 bases. The CDR3 spells CASSGQGALANEKLFF. CDR3 sequence (DNA): TGTGCCAGCAGTGGACAGGGGGCACTCGCTAATGAAAAACTGTTTTTT. Full variable domain (missing parts from reference TRBV2 and TRBJ1-4): EPEVTQTPSHQVTQMGQEVILRCVPISNHLYFYWYRQILGQKVEFLVSFYNNEISEKSEIFDDQFSVERPDGSNFTLKIRSTKLEDSAMYFCASSGQGALANEKLFFGSGTQLSVL.

The chain recombines TRBV10-3 with TRBJ2-7; 8 bases match TRBD1. The V gene end was trimmed by 10 bases and the J gene end by 6 bases; junction bases not matched to a gene: 8. Germline-derived CDR1 and CDR2 are ENHRY and SYGVKD. The CDR3 contains 12 residues. Here the CDR3 reads CASRQGSSEQYF. As DNA, the CDR3 is TGTGCCAGCCGACAGGGGAGCAGCGAGCAGTACTTC.

This clonotype was seen just once. V gene TRBV7-3 combines with J gene TRBJ2-3; 11 nucleotides align to TRBD1. The CDR3 totals 16 residues. The trim removed 4 bases at V and 6 bases at J, leaving 9 bases unmatched. Germline V gene lookup returns CDR1 SGHTA and CDR2 FQGTGA. In DNA form, the CDR3 reads TGTGCCAGCAGCTCCGACCGGGACAGGGGGATGGATACGCAGTATTTT. As protein: CASSSDRDRGMDTQYF.

V is TRBV20-1 and J is TRBJ2-3; D may be TRBD2 (6 bases). The CDR3 spans 12 residues. Germline V gene lookup returns CDR1 DFQATT and CDR2 SNEGSKA (reference sequence). The V gene lost 4 bases and the J gene lost 3 bases, with 8 bases spanning the gap. The CDR3 here is CSATLATDTQYF. The CDR3 DNA is TGCAGTGCTACCCTAGCGACAGATACGCAGTATTTT.

The V call is TRBV7-9, the J call TRBJ1-2, with unresolved D. V was cut by 3 bases and J by 2 bases, with 16 bases left in between. From germline, CDR1 is SEHNR and CDR2 FQNEAQ (reference sequence). The CDR3 has 16 residues. The CDR3 protein is CASSFLARTLNYGYTF. CDR3 DNA sequence: TGTGCCAGCAGCTTTCTGGCGAGAACGTTAAACTATGGCTACACCTTC.

V and J are TRBV20-1 and TRBJ2-7; the D gene is possibly TRBD2 (6 bases). The CDR3 extends over 15 amino acids. CDR1 DFQATT and CDR2 SNEGSKA come from the germline V gene (reference sequence). The V end lost 0 bases, the J end lost 5 bases, and 17 bases lay between the germline ends. The DNA of the CDR3 is TGCAGTGCTAGAGACCTGAGGGCGGGGTACCACGAGCAGTACTTC. It specifies CSARDLRAGYHEQYF.

The chain has TRBV9 and TRBJ1-3; no clear D gene. Germline V gene lookup returns CDR1 SGDLS and CDR2 YYNGEE. V lost 0 bases, J lost 4 bases, and 5 bases lay in between. There are 13 residues in the CDR3. CDR3 amino acids: CASSVDRGNTIYF. CDR3 nucleotides: TGTGCCAGCAGCGTAGACAGAGGAAACACCATATATTTT.

The V and J genes are TRBV11-2 and TRBJ2-1, with TRBD1 matching over 12 bases. V lost 6 bases and J lost 13; bases outside the gene matches: 10. The germline CDR1 and CDR2 sequences are SGHAT and FQNNGV. The CDR3 is 14 residues long. CDR3 in DNA: TGTGCCAGCAGACGTCCCGGGACAGGGGGCGGACAGTTCTTC. It codes for CASRRPGTGGGQFF.

This chain joins TRBV20-1 and TRBJ2-1; 10 nucleotides match TRBD2. V dropped 0 bases and J dropped 14; count of bases not matched to a gene: 4. This CDR3 has 12 residues. CDR1 DFQATT and CDR2 SNEGSKA come from the germline V gene (reference sequence). CDR3 coding DNA: TGCAGTGCTAGAGATTTAGGACTAGCGGAGTTCTTC. Translation gives CSARDLGLAEFF.

The chain recombines TRBV30 with TRBJ1-2; tentative D call: TRBD1 (5 bases). CDR3 length equals 14 residues. V was cut by 3 bases and J by 3 bases, with 14 bases left in between. The germline gives CDR1 GTSNPN, CDR2 SVGIG (reference sequence). In DNA, the CDR3 is TGTGCCTGGAGCCAGATGACAGTAGACTATGGCTACACCTTC. It translates to CAWSQMTVDYGYTF.